The rows below give T cell receptor beta chains drawn from one sample of a study of blood T cell repertoires in COVID-19. The data were produced by immunoSEQ multiplex PCR, yet TCRdb's version contains in-frame clones alone and is incomplete. The sample holds some 150,000 clones, about 85% seen once. Sequencing input: peripheral blood. These TCRs come from a man aged 40-55 years with acute or convalescent COVID-19. Both conserved end residues are part of each CDR3. The order of the fields is D gene, clone size, J gene, V gene, CDR3 protein, CDR3 DNA. A D gene is named only where the DNA matches it firmly. Rows may omit the clone size; those that give it use once, few, many or a size class.

d_call: TRBD1
clone_size: once
j_call: TRBJ1-5
v_call: TRBV6-5
cdr3_aa: CASRGTGGGQPQHF
cdr3_nt: TGTGCCAGCCGGGGGACAGGGGGAGGTCAGCCCCAGCATTTT

d_call: TRBD1
clone_size: -
j_call: TRBJ1-1
v_call: TRBV16
cdr3_aa: CASSPPHTDRTEAFF
cdr3_nt: TGTGCCAGCAGCCCACCACATACGGACAGGACTGAAGCTTTCTTT

d_call: -
clone_size: -
j_call: TRBJ1-2
v_call: TRBV29-1
cdr3_aa: CSALSPRGYTF
cdr3_nt: TGCAGCGCCTTGTCCCCGAGGGGCTACACCTTC

d_call: -
clone_size: -
j_call: TRBJ1-5
v_call: TRBV19
cdr3_aa: CASSSQGGGDQPQHF
cdr3_nt: TGTGCCAGTTCATCACAGGGTGGGGGGGATCAGCCCCAGCATTTT

d_call: TRBD2
clone_size: -
j_call: TRBJ2-3
v_call: TRBV19
cdr3_aa: CASSMLWRDSGGSTDTQYF
cdr3_nt: TGTGCCAGTAGTATGTTGTGGAGAGATTCGGGGGGGAGCACAGATACGCAGTATTTT

d_call: TRBD2
clone_size: -
j_call: TRBJ2-1
v_call: TRBV6-4
cdr3_aa: CASRAGVGNEQFF
cdr3_nt: TGTGCCAGCAGGGCGGGAGTGGGCAATGAGCAGTTCTTC

d_call: -
clone_size: -
j_call: TRBJ1-1
v_call: TRBV7-9
cdr3_aa: CASSLASGAGYVDTEAFF
cdr3_nt: TGTGCCAGCAGCTTAGCGTCCGGAGCGGGGTACGTGGACACTGAAGCTTTCTTT

d_call: TRBD1
clone_size: -
j_call: TRBJ2-7
v_call: TRBV2
cdr3_aa: CASSGDSFSYEQYF
cdr3_nt: TGTGCCAGCAGTGGGGACAGTTTCTCCTACGAGCAGTACTTC

d_call: TRBD2
clone_size: -
j_call: TRBJ2-1
v_call: TRBV3-1/TRBV3-2
cdr3_aa: CASRATSGGVGNEQFF
cdr3_nt: TGTGCCAGCAGGGCTACTAGCGGGGGGGTTGGTAATGAGCAGTTCTTC

d_call: TRBD1
clone_size: -
j_call: TRBJ1-2
v_call: TRBV9
cdr3_aa: CASNPTGMPSGGYTF
cdr3_nt: TGTGCCAGCAACCCGACAGGGATGCCCTCTGGAGGCTACACCTTC

d_call: TRBD1
clone_size: -
j_call: TRBJ1-2
v_call: TRBV30
cdr3_aa: CAWRKGAGYGYTF
cdr3_nt: TGTGCCTGGAGAAAGGGGGCAGGATATGGCTACACCTTC

d_call: TRBD2
clone_size: -
j_call: TRBJ2-1
v_call: TRBV5-5
cdr3_aa: CASSLVSGGYNEQFF
cdr3_nt: TGTGCCAGCAGCTTGGTTAGCGGGGGTTACAATGAGCAGTTCTTC

d_call: -
clone_size: -
j_call: TRBJ1-2
v_call: TRBV14
cdr3_aa: CASSQDSRQIYGYTF
cdr3_nt: TGTGCCAGCAGCCAAGATAGTAGACAGATCTATGGCTACACCTTC

d_call: -
clone_size: -
j_call: TRBJ2-3
v_call: TRBV29-1
cdr3_aa: CSVDMSGDTQYF
cdr3_nt: TGCAGCGTTGACATGTCGGGGGATACGCAGTATTTT

d_call: -
clone_size: -
j_call: TRBJ1-1
v_call: TRBV29-1
cdr3_aa: CSAPGHLNTEAFF
cdr3_nt: TGCAGCGCACCGGGACATTTGAACACTGAAGCTTTCTTT

d_call: -
clone_size: -
j_call: TRBJ1-5
v_call: TRBV12-5
cdr3_aa: CASALGEPQPQHF
cdr3_nt: TGTGCTAGTGCCCTCGGGGAACCCCAGCCCCAGCATTTT

d_call: -
clone_size: -
j_call: TRBJ2-7
v_call: TRBV18
cdr3_aa: CASSPGRGSYEQYF
cdr3_nt: TGTGCCAGCTCACCGGGGCGGGGATCCTACGAGCAGTACTTC

d_call: TRBD1
clone_size: once
j_call: TRBJ1-2
v_call: TRBV9
cdr3_aa: CASSAGTGPQVVYTF
cdr3_nt: TGTGCCAGCAGCGCCGGGACAGGGCCGCAAGTTGTCTACACCTTC

d_call: -
clone_size: -
j_call: TRBJ2-7
v_call: TRBV30
cdr3_aa: CAWSGGDSRYEQYF
cdr3_nt: TGTGCCTGGAGTGGCGGGGACAGTAGGTACGAGCAGTACTTC

d_call: -
clone_size: -
j_call: TRBJ2-7
v_call: TRBV5-4
cdr3_aa: CASSPGQSYEQYF
cdr3_nt: TGTGCCAGCAGCCCAGGACAGTCCTACGAGCAGTACTTC

d_call: TRBD1
clone_size: -
j_call: TRBJ2-2
v_call: TRBV7-2
cdr3_aa: CASSTGTALPRSGELFF
cdr3_nt: TGTGCCAGCAGTACCGGGACAGCGCTCCCCCGGAGCGGGGAGCTGTTTTTT

d_call: -
clone_size: -
j_call: TRBJ2-7
v_call: TRBV27
cdr3_aa: CASISRRGEQYF
cdr3_nt: TGTGCCAGCATCTCAAGGAGGGGAGAGCAGTACTTC

d_call: -
clone_size: few
j_call: TRBJ1-2
v_call: TRBV28
cdr3_aa: CASSLGAENYGYTF
cdr3_nt: TGTGCCAGCAGTTTAGGGGCGGAGAACTATGGCTACACCTTC

d_call: TRBD1
clone_size: -
j_call: TRBJ1-4
v_call: TRBV6-5
cdr3_aa: CASSFLAGQDEKLFF
cdr3_nt: TGTGCCAGCAGTTTCCTGGCAGGACAGGATGAAAAACTGTTTTTT

d_call: TRBD1
clone_size: few
j_call: TRBJ1-1
v_call: TRBV4-2
cdr3_aa: CASSQEGQAEDNTEAFF
cdr3_nt: TGTGCCAGCAGCCAAGAAGGACAGGCGGAGGACAACACTGAAGCTTTCTTT

d_call: -
clone_size: -
j_call: TRBJ2-3
v_call: TRBV9
cdr3_aa: CASSVGARADTQYF
cdr3_nt: TGTGCCAGCAGCGTAGGGGCCAGGGCAGATACGCAGTATTTT

d_call: TRBD1
clone_size: -
j_call: TRBJ1-5
v_call: TRBV5-8
cdr3_aa: CASSLGGQGNQPQHF
cdr3_nt: TGTGCCAGCAGCTTGGGGGGACAGGGGAATCAGCCCCAGCATTTT

d_call: TRBD1
clone_size: few
j_call: TRBJ1-2
v_call: TRBV30
cdr3_aa: CAWSPGTGDYGYTF
cdr3_nt: TGTGCCTGGAGTCCCGGGACAGGGGACTATGGCTACACCTTC

d_call: -
clone_size: -
j_call: TRBJ2-1
v_call: TRBV18
cdr3_aa: CASSPQQQDYNEQFF
cdr3_nt: TGTGCCAGCTCACCACAGCAACAGGACTACAATGAGCAGTTCTTC

d_call: TRBD1
clone_size: -
j_call: TRBJ2-3
v_call: TRBV19
cdr3_aa: CASSVPPLGTGTTDTQYF
cdr3_nt: TGTGCCAGTAGTGTTCCCCCACTCGGGACAGGTACCACAGATACGCAGTATTTT

d_call: TRBD1
clone_size: few
j_call: TRBJ1-1
v_call: TRBV30
cdr3_aa: CAWSRPGTGGTEAFF
cdr3_nt: TGTGCCTGGAGTCGCCCAGGGACAGGGGGCACTGAAGCTTTCTTT

d_call: -
clone_size: -
j_call: TRBJ1-2
v_call: TRBV18
cdr3_aa: CASSPDRYYGYTF
cdr3_nt: TGTGCCAGCTCCCCCGACAGATACTATGGCTACACCTTC

d_call: TRBD1
clone_size: -
j_call: TRBJ1-2
v_call: TRBV9
cdr3_aa: CASSVAVGQGFGYTF
cdr3_nt: TGTGCCAGCAGCGTAGCTGTTGGACAGGGGTTTGGCTACACCTTC

d_call: -
clone_size: -
j_call: TRBJ1-2
v_call: TRBV19
cdr3_aa: CASRGTPANYGYTF
cdr3_nt: TGTGCCAGTAGGGGGACTCCAGCTAACTATGGCTACACCTTC

d_call: TRBD1
clone_size: -
j_call: TRBJ2-1
v_call: TRBV12-5
cdr3_aa: CASGRDSYNEQFF
cdr3_nt: TGTGCTAGTGGTCGGGACAGCTACAATGAGCAGTTCTTC

d_call: TRBD2
clone_size: -
j_call: TRBJ2-7
v_call: TRBV27
cdr3_aa: CASRLTSGGASYEQYF
cdr3_nt: TGTGCCAGCAGACTCACTAGCGGGGGGGCTTCCTACGAGCAGTACTTC

d_call: -
clone_size: -
j_call: TRBJ2-7
v_call: TRBV30
cdr3_aa: CAWRQGVSEQYF
cdr3_nt: TGTGCCTGGAGGCAGGGTGTTTCCGAGCAGTACTTC

d_call: -
clone_size: once
j_call: TRBJ2-5
v_call: TRBV30
cdr3_aa: CAWSVQVKETQYF
cdr3_nt: TGTGCCTGGAGTGTACAGGTAAAAGAGACCCAGTACTTC

d_call: -
clone_size: -
j_call: TRBJ1-5
v_call: TRBV9
cdr3_aa: CASSVDPNQPQHF
cdr3_nt: TGTGCCAGCAGCGTAGATCCTAATCAGCCCCAGCATTTT

d_call: TRBD1
clone_size: -
j_call: TRBJ1-1
v_call: TRBV7-3
cdr3_aa: CASSQGTGAIAFF
cdr3_nt: TGTGCCAGCAGCCAGGGGACAGGGGCGATCGCTTTCTTT

d_call: -
clone_size: -
j_call: TRBJ2-7
v_call: TRBV6-5
cdr3_aa: CASRLLAAHEQYF
cdr3_nt: TGTGCCAGCAGGCTCCTCGCTGCGCACGAGCAGTACTTC

d_call: -
clone_size: -
j_call: TRBJ1-6
v_call: TRBV23-1
cdr3_aa: CASSRSRTNSPLHF
cdr3_nt: TGCGCCAGCAGTCGGTCGAGAACCAATTCACCCCTCCACTTT

d_call: TRBD1
clone_size: -
j_call: TRBJ1-3
v_call: TRBV28
cdr3_aa: CASSTPGTALNTIYF
cdr3_nt: TGTGCCAGCAGTACACCCGGGACAGCACTAAACACCATATATTTT

d_call: TRBD1
clone_size: -
j_call: TRBJ2-7
v_call: TRBV11-2
cdr3_aa: CASSLAPPGDRGYEQYF
cdr3_nt: TGTGCCAGCAGCTTAGCCCCTCCCGGGGACAGGGGGTACGAGCAGTACTTC

d_call: TRBD1
clone_size: -
j_call: TRBJ2-2
v_call: TRBV27
cdr3_aa: CASSLLIRDRGATGELFF
cdr3_nt: TGTGCCAGCAGTCTCCTGATCCGGGACAGGGGTGCCACCGGGGAGCTGTTTTTT

d_call: -
clone_size: -
j_call: TRBJ2-3
v_call: TRBV24-1
cdr3_aa: CATTKGADTQYF
cdr3_nt: TGTGCCACCACTAAGGGAGCAGATACGCAGTATTTT